This T cell receptor (beta chain) was recovered during a study of OX40 agonist ivuxolimab in advanced cancers. Notes on the study in general: Some nonresponders additionally presented with little normalized T-cell clonal expansion.

V gave up 8 bases and J gave up 5 bases; unmatched junction bases: 7. From germline, CDR1 is GTSNPN and CDR2 SVGIG (reference sequence). The CDR3 contains 13 residues. Sequencing used immunoSEQ multiplex PCR; TCRdb keeps in-frame clones, though not all of them. The sample consists of about 48,000 clones, roughly 77% of them appearing once. Comment on this clone: Its antigen is not known.

The sequencing used CD4+ or CD8+ T cells sorted from blood, collected in a trial of the OX40 agonist ivuxolimab. The source of this sequence is an adult with an advanced solid tumor such as melanoma, head and neck, liver or kidney cancer. V gene TRBV30 combines with J gene TRBJ1-1, with 11 bases identical to TRBD1. CDR3 residues: CARRTGGETEAFF. The DNA of the CDR3 is TGTGCCCGAAGGACAGGGGGCGAGACTGAAGCTTTCTTT.